The entry that follows covers one T cell receptor beta chain sequence. Its specificity is unknown. This table comes from immunoSEQ multiplex PCR, and its TCRdb copy is limited to in-frame clones, with some not included. The sample includes about 38,000 clones, around 80% seen only once; the top ten take approximately 0.5%. The V gene's germline CDR1 is SGHAT and CDR2 FQNNGV. The V end lost 5 bases, the J end lost 9 bases, and 19 bases lay between the germline ends. The CDR3 runs to 14 residues. The data derive from a study of STAT5B mutations in CD4+ large granular lymphocyte leukemia. Findings and caveats of the study: Patient CD4-sorted repertoires stayed more clonal than healthy ones after leukemic-clone removal.

The chain uses TRBV11-2 and TRBJ1-1; D is uncertain. Input material: CD4+ T cells from blood buffy coats. This TCR came from a human donor in good health. CDR3 residues: CASSPGDWAPQAFF. The CDR3 DNA reads TGTGCCAGCAGCCCGGGAGATTGGGCCCCCCAAGCTTTCTTT.